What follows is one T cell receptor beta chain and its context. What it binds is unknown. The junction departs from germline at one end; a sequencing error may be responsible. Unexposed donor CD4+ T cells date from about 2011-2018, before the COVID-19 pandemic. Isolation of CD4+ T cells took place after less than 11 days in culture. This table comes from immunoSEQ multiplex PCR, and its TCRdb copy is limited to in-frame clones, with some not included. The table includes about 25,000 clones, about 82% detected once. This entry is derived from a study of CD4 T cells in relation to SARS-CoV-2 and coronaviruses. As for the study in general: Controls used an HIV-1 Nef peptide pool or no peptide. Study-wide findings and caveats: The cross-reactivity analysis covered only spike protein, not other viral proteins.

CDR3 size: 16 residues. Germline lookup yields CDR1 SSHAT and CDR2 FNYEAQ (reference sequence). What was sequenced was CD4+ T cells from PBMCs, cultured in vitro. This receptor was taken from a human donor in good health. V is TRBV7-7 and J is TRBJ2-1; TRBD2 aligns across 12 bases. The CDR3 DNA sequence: TGTGCTAGCAGCTCATTGACTAGCGGGAGAGTCAATGAGCAGTTCTTC. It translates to CASSSLTSGRVNEQFF.